This record covers a single TCR beta chain. Time point in this sample: blood 4 weeks post-SBRT, at nephrectomy. Treatment here: 15 Gy SBRT to primary tumor, nephrectomy 4 weeks later. Sequenced by immunoSEQ multiplex PCR; TCRdb stores in-frame clones only, minus some. The sample lists around 170,000 clones; roughly 90% were seen once. The data were obtained in a study of radiation and T cells in renal cell carcinoma. This CDR3 spans 14 amino acids. J lost 3 bases, V lost 5 bases, and 7 bases had no gene match. Germline loops: CDR1 LNHDA, CDR2 SQIVND (reference sequence). V usage is TRBV19 and J usage is TRBJ2-7; TRBD1 matches 7 bases. The source of this sequence is a woman in her forties or fifties with renal cell carcinoma. The source was blood, collected from a patient whose treatment included radiotherapy and nephrectomy. CDR3 in DNA: TGTGCCAGTAGTGGCCGGGACAGAAGCTACGAGCAGTACTTC. As protein: CASSGRDRSYEQYF. The complete variable domain, with remaining parts taken from reference TRBV19 and TRBJ2-7, reads DGGITQSPKYLFRKEGQNVTLSCEQNLNHDAMYWYRQDPGQGLRLIYYSQIVNDFQKGDIAEGYSVSREKKESFPLTVTSAQKNPTAFYLCASSGRDRSYEQYFGPGTRLTVT.